This T cell receptor (beta chain) was obtained from a study of T cells in Graves' hyperthyroidism and ophthalmopathy. At least ten counts were recorded for this clonotype. No antigen is known for it. Study results and limitations: In the blood, most expanded thyroid clonotypes above 0.001 appeared as well.

Recently diagnosed hyperthyroidism of less than 2 months' duration affected patients aged 18 to 65. Not enrolled were patients with uncontrolled infection, other autoimmune disease, pregnancy or lactation. Ahead of any ophthalmopathy symptoms, the blood sample was obtained at the first diagnosis of hyperthyroidism. The CDR3 is made up of 12 amino acids. Germline V gene lookup returns CDR1 KGHSH and CDR2 LQKENI. Trimming left V 3 bases short and J 6 bases short, with 7 bases between. TCR beta CDR3 regions were amplified from RNA transcripts. The study used the HTBI primer set for a first-round RT-PCR of the TCR CDR3. Via MiXCR, TCRdb re-called the multiplex PCR reads, giving one row per CDR3 protein. The sample carries roughly 180,000 distinct CDR3 sequences, 9.4% recorded once.

The chain is built from TRBV18 and TRBJ2-3, with D unclear. This TCR was recovered from a woman aged 18-30 years with Graves' hyperthyroidism that later progressed to Graves' ophthalmopathy. The sequenced sample was blood. The CDR3: CASSPQTDTQYF. CDR3 bases: TGTGCCAGCTCACCGCAAACCGATACGCAGTATTTT.